This T cell receptor (beta chain) was documented in a study of blood T cell repertoires in COVID-19. Study context: From T cells, B-cell-depleted T cells, or PBMCs came the material, which was cDNA or gDNA.

This clone has only one observation. In the authors' workflow: Amplification of reference gene primers provided the estimated nucleated cell counts. Here immunoSEQ multiplex PCR was the method, and the copy in TCRdb shows in-frame clones only, minus some. From that table come the V and J calls and clone size; the DNA was used to work out D and trimming. Of roughly 220,000 clones listed, about four fifths are singletons. The CDR3 is 14 residues long. In germline, CDR1 is LNHDA, CDR2 SQIVND (reference sequence). The ends were cut back, 10 bases at V and 0 bases at J, with 13 bases in the middle. The receptor comes from a woman aged 55-69 years with acute or convalescent COVID-19. Sequenced sample: peripheral blood. This sequence joins TRBV19 and TRBJ1-5, with D possibly being TRBD1 (6 bases). The CDR3 sequence is CATRMDSSNQPQHF. CDR3 DNA sequence: TGTGCCACCCGGATGGACAGTAGCAATCAGCCCCAGCATTTT.